Listed below are T cell receptor beta chains from one sample, sequenced in a study of blood T cells in healthy people across ages. Each CDR3 protein is one row after TCRdb ran MiXCR on the 5' RACE reads. The sample yields about 1,500,000 distinct CDR3 sequences, over 25% seen once. Sequencing input: blood. Receptors originate from a young woman in good health. Both conserved end residues are part of each CDR3. A D gene is named only where the DNA matches it firmly. The size of a clone is reported for some rows only, either as once, few or many, or as a class for expanded clones.

v_call	d_call	j_call	clone_size	cdr3_aa	cdr3_nt
TRBV7-2	-	TRBJ2-1	-	CASSLGRWAGEGNEQFF	TGTGCCAGCAGCTTAGGGCGTTGGGCCGGGGAAGGGAATGAGCAGTTCTTC
TRBV5-4	-	TRBJ2-3	-	CASTPMRESTDTQYF	TGTGCCAGCACCCCGATGAGGGAGAGCACAGATACGCAGTATTTT
TRBV2	-	TRBJ1-2	-	CASSPHTVNGYTF	TGTGCCAGCAGCCCCCACACAGTCAATGGCTACACCTTC
TRBV20-1	-	TRBJ2-5	-	CSVRGDPQETQYF	TGCAGTGTTAGAGGAGACCCCCAAGAGACCCAGTACTTC
TRBV6-1	TRBD1	TRBJ1-2	-	CASTMGQIFYGYTF	TGTGCCAGCACGATGGGACAGATATTCTATGGCTACACCTTC
TRBV12-3/TRBV12-4	-	TRBJ2-3	-	CASSFVGPDTQYF	TGTGCCAGCAGTTTTGTTGGACCAGATACGCAGTATTTT
TRBV12-3/TRBV12-4	TRBD2	TRBJ2-1	-	CASSLGGSPADEQFF	TGTGCCAGCAGTTTGGGGGGGAGCCCCGCGGATGAGCAGTTCTTC
TRBV11-2	TRBD2	TRBJ2-3	-	CASSPFALAGTTDTQYF	TGTGCCAGCAGCCCATTTGCCCTAGCGGGAACCACAGATACGCAGTATTTT
TRBV6-5	-	TRBJ2-7	-	CASSYSGPREQYF	TGTGCCAGCAGTTACTCTGGGCCACGGGAGCAGTACTTC
TRBV29-1	-	TRBJ1-5	-	CSVESNQPQHF	TGCAGCGTTGAAAGCAATCAGCCCCAGCATTTT
TRBV7-2	-	TRBJ2-3	-	CASSSPPGGDTQYF	TGCGCCAGCAGCTCCCCGCCTGGCGGAGATACGCAGTATTTT
TRBV19	-	TRBJ2-5	few	CASISGGTQYF	TGTGCCAGTATCTCCGGGGGAACCCAGTACTTC
TRBV5-1	-	TRBJ2-3	-	CASSLLSTDTRYF	TGCGCCAGCAGCTTGCTCTCCACAGATACGCGGTATTTT
TRBV3-1	-	TRBJ1-2	few	CASNRDANYGYTF	TGTGCCAGCAACAGGGACGCTAACTATGGCTACACCTTC
TRBV12-3/TRBV12-4	TRBD1	TRBJ1-2	few	CASSLRDRSGYTF	TGTGCCAGCAGTTTAAGGGACAGGAGTGGCTACACCTTC
TRBV11-2	-	TRBJ2-4	-	CASSLIWDDNEQYF	TGTGCCAGCAGCCTAATTTGGGACGACAATGAGCAGTACTTC
TRBV20-1	TRBD1	TRBJ2-3	-	CSATTGGSLSDTQYF	TGCAGTGCTACTACAGGGGGCTCTCTCTCAGATACGCAGTATTTT
TRBV20-1	TRBD1	TRBJ1-4	-	CSAPLAGTGEKKLFF	TGCAGTGCCCCACTTGCCGGGACAGGGGAGAAAAAACTGTTTTTT
TRBV20-1	-	TRBJ1-1	few	CSASVGGNTEAFF	TGCAGTGCTAGTGTGGGGGGGAACACTGAAGCTTTCTTT
TRBV6-5	-	TRBJ1-1	-	CASSYGRGEAFF	TGTGCCAGCAGTTACGGGCGAGGTGAAGCTTTCTTT
TRBV5-1	-	TRBJ2-1	-	CASSSPLAGRPGNEQFF	TGCGCCAGCAGCTCCCCTCTTGCGGGGAGGCCGGGCAATGAGCAGTTCTTC
TRBV29-1	TRBD2	TRBJ2-1	few	CSVDRLAGDHEQFF	TGCAGCGTTGATCGGCTAGCGGGAGACCATGAGCAGTTCTTC
TRBV9	TRBD1	TRBJ2-2	-	CASSVSGTGNTGELVF	TGTGCCAGCAGCGTATCCGGGACAGGGAACACCGGGGAGCTGGTTTTT
TRBV28	TRBD2	TRBJ2-1	-	CASSLKGRGGREQFF	TGTGCCAGCAGTTTGAAGGGGCGGGGGGGCCGCGAGCAGTTCTTC
TRBV29-1	TRBD2	TRBJ2-1	many	CSVEFPSGGDNEQFF	TGCAGCGTTGAATTCCCTAGCGGGGGGGACAATGAGCAGTTCTTC
TRBV4-1	TRBD1	TRBJ2-4	many	CASSQGARTGRNIQYF	TGCGCCAGCAGCCAAGGGGCCAGGACAGGGCGGAACATTCAGTACTTC
TRBV12-3/TRBV12-4	TRBD2	TRBJ2-1	-	CASTPQAGGRGEQFF	TGTGCCAGCACCCCACAGGCGGGAGGCCGGGGTGAGCAGTTCTTC
TRBV20-1	TRBD1	TRBJ1-1	many	CSAGPQGAYTEAFF	TGCAGTGCTGGACCCCAGGGGGCCTACACTGAAGCTTTCTTT
TRBV6-5	TRBD1	TRBJ1-4	few	CASSSGQGFGKLFF	TGTGCCAGCAGTTCGGGACAGGGGTTCGGAAAACTGTTTTTT
TRBV5-6	-	TRBJ2-1	-	CASSLGQKPEQFF	TGTGCCAGCAGCTTGGGGCAGAAGCCTGAGCAGTTCTTC
TRBV28	-	TRBJ2-7	-	CASSLMRAGPTYEQYF	TGTGCCAGCAGTTTAATGAGGGCAGGGCCTACCTACGAGCAGTACTTC
TRBV5-1	-	TRBJ2-7	-	CASSFGGAVSYKQYF	TGCGCCAGCAGCTTTGGTGGGGCAGTCTCCTACAAGCAGTACTTC